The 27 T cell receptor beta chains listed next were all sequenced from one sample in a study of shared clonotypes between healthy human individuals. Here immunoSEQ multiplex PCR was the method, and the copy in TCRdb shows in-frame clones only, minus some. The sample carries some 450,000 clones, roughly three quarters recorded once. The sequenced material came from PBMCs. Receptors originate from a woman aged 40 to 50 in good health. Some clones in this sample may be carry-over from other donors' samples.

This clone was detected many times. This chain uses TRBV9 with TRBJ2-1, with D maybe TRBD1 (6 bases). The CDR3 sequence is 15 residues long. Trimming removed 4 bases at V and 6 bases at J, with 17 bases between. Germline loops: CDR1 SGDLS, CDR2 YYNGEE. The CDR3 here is CASSSDRFPPNEQFF. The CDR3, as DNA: TGTGCCAGCAGCTCCGACAGGTTCCCACCCAATGAGCAGTTCTTC.

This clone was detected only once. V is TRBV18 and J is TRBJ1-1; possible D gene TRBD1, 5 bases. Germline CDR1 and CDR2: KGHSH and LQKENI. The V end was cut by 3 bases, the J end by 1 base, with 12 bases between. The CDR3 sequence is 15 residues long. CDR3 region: CASSPRGGENTEAFF. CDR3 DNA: TGTGCCAGCTCACCCCGGGGAGGGGAGAACACTGAAGCTTTCTTT.

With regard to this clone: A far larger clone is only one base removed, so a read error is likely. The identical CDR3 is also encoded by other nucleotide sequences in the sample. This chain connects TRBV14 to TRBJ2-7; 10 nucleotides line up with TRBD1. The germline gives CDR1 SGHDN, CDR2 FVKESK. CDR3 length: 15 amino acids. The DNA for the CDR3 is TGCGCCAGCAGCGTCGGGACAGGGGTCTCCTACGAGCAGTACTTC. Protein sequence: CASSVGTGVSYEQYF.

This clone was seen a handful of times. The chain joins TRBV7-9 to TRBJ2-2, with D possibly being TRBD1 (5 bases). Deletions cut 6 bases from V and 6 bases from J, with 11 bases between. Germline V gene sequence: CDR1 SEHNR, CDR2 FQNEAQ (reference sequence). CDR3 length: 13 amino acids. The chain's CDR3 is CASRPQGAGELFF. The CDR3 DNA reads TGTGCCAGCAGACCTCAGGGCGCCGGGGAGCTGTTTTTT.

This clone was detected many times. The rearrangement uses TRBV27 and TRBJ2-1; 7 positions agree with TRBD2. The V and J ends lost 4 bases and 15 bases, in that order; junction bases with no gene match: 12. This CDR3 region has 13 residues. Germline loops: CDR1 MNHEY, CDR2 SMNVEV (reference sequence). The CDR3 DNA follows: TGTGCCAGCAGTTCCCAGGGCGGGAGTCAGTGGTTCTTC. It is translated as CASSSQGGSQWFF.

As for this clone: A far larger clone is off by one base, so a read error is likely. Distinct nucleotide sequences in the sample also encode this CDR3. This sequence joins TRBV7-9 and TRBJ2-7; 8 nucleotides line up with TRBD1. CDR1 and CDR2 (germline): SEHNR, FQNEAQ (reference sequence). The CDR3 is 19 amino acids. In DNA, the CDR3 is TGTGCTAGCAGCTTAGCGGTGAGAACAGGGGGACTGGGGTCCTACGAGCAGTACTTC. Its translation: CASSLAVRTGGLGSYEQYF. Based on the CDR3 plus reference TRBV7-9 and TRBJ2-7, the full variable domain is DTGVSQNPRHKITKRGQNVTFRCDPISEHNRLYWYRQTLGQGPEFLTYFQNEAQLEKSRLLSDRFSAERPKGSFSTLEIQRTEQGDSAMYLCASSLAVRTGGLGSYEQYFGPGTRLTVT.

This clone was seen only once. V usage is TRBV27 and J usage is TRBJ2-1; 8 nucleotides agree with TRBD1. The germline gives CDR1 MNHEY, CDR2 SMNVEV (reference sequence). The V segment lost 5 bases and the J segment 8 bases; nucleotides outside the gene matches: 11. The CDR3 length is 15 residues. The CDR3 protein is CASSTWDRRVHEQFF. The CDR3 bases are TGTGCCAGCAGTACATGGGACAGGCGAGTACATGAGCAGTTCTTC.

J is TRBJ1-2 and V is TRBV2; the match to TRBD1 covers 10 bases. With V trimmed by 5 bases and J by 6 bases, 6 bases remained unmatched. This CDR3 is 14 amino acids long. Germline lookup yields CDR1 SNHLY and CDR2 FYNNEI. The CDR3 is CASSRRDRGNGYTF. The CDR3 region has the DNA TGTGCCAGCAGTAGACGGGACAGGGGAAATGGCTACACCTTC. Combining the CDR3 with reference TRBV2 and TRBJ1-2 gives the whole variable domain EPEVTQTPSHQVTQMGQEVILRCVPISNHLYFYWYRQILGQKVEFLVSFYNNEISEKSEIFDDQFSVERPDGSNFTLKIRSTKLEDSAMYFCASSRRDRGNGYTFGSGTRLTVV.

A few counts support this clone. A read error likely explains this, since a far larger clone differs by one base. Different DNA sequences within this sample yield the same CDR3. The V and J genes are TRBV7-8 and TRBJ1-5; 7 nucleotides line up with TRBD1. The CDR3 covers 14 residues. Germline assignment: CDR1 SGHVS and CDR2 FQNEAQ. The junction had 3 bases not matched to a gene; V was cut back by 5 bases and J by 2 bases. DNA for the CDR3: TGTGCCAGCAGCCCAGGACAGGGCAATCAGCCCCAGCATTTT. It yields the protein CASSPGQGNQPQHF. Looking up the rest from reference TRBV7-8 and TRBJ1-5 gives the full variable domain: GAGVSQSPRYKVAKRGQDVALRCDPISGHVSLFWYQQALGQGPEFLTYFQNEAQLDKSGLPSDRFFAERPEGSVSTLKIQRTQQEDSAVYLCASSPGQGNQPQHFGDGTRLSIL.

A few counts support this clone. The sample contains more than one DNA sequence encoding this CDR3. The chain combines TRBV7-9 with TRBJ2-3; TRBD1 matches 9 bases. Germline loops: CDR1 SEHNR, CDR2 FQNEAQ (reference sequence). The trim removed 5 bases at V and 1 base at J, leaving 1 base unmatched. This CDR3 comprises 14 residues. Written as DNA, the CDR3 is TGTGCCAGCAGCAGACAGGGGGGCACAGATACGCAGTATTTT. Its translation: CASSRQGGTDTQYF.

CDR3: CASSIAAGGPYNEQFF. The CDR3 DNA is TGTGCCAGTAGTATAGCGGCGGGAGGGCCATACAATGAGCAGTTCTTC. The rearrangement joins TRBV19 to TRBJ2-1, with TRBD2 matching 9 bases. The CDR3 loop spans 16 amino acids. The germline V gene has CDR1 LNHDA and CDR2 SQIVND (reference sequence). V was clipped by 1 base and J by 4 bases; unmatched bases: 5.

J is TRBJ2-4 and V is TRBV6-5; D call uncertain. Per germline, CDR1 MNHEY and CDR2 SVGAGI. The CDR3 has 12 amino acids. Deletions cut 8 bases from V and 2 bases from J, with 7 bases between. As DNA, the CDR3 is TGTGCCAGCGCAAGCCCCAAAAACATTCAGTACTTC. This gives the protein CASASPKNIQYF.

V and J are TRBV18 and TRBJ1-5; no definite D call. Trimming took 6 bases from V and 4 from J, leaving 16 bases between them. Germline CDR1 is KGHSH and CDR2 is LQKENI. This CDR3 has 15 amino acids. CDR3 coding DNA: TGTGCCAGCTCCCCTTTAGTAGACCGGAATCAGCCCCAGCATTTT. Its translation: CASSPLVDRNQPQHF.

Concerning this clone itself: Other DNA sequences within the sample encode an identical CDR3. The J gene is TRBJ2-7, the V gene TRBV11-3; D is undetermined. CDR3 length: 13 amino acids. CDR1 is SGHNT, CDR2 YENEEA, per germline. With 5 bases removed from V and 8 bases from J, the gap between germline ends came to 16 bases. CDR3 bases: TGTGCCAGCAGCATATTCTCCTCCGGACAGCAGTACTTC. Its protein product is CASSIFSSGQQYF.

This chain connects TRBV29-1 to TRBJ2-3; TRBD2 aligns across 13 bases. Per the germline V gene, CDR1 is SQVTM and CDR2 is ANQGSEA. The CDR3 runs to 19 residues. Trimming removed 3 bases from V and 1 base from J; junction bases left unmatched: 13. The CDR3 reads CSVEGGHGTSGARTDTQYF. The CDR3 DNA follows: TGCAGCGTTGAGGGGGGGCATGGGACTAGCGGGGCCCGCACAGATACGCAGTATTTT.

The CDR3 DNA follows: TGCAGCGTTGCCGCGGTGGCAGGGGAAACTGAAGCTTTCTTT. Translation gives CSVAAVAGETEAFF. The chain couples TRBV29-1 to TRBJ1-1; weak D call: TRBD1 (6 bases). Germline lookup yields CDR1 SQVTM and CDR2 ANQGSEA. The CDR3 extends over 14 amino acids. Trimming removed 4 bases from V and 5 bases from J, with 17 bases in between. Using reference TRBV29-1 and TRBJ1-1 for the parts outside the CDR3, the full variable domain is SAVISQKPSRDICQRGTSLTIQCQVDSQVTMMFWYRQQPGQSLTLIATANQGSEATYESGFVIDKFPISRPNLTFSTLTVSNMSPEDSSIYLCSVAAVAGETEAFFGQGTRLTVV.

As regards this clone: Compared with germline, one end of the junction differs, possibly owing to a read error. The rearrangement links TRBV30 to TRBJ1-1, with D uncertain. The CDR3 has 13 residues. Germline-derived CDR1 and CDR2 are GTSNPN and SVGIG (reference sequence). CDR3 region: CAWSVGRNTEAPF. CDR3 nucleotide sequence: TGTGCCTGGAGTGTTGGGAGGAACACTGAAGCTCCCTTT.

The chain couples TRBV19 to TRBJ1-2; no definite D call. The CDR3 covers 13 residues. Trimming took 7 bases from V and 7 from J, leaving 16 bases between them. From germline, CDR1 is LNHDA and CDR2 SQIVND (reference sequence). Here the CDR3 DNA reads TGTGCCAGTATTTCCATTGTAGGGCGTGGCTACACCTTC. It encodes CASISIVGRGYTF.

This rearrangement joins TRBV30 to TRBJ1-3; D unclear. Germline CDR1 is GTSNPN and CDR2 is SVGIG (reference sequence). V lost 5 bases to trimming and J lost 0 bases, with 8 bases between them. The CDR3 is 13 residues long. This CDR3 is CAWGVASGNTIYF. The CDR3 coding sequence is TGTGCCTGGGGAGTGGCCTCTGGAAACACCATATATTTT.

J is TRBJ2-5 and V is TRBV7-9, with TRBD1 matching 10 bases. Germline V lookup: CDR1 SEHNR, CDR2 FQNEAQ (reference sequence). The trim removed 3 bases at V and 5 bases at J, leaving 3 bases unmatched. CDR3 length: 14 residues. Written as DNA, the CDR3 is TGTGCCAGCAGCTTGACAGGGGGCTTTGAGACCCAGTACTTC. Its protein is CASSLTGGFETQYF.

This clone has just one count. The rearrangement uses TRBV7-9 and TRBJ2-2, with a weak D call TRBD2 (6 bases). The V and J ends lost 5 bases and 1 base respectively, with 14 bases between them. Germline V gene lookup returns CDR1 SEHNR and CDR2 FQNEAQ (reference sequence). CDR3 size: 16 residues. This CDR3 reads CASSPLGSGNTGELFF. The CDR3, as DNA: TGTGCCAGCAGCCCCCTCGGTAGCGGGAACACCGGGGAGCTGTTTTTT. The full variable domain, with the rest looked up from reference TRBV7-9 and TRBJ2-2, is DTGVSQNPRHKITKRGQNVTFRCDPISEHNRLYWYRQTLGQGPEFLTYFQNEAQLEKSRLLSDRFSAERPKGSFSTLEIQRTEQGDSAMYLCASSPLGSGNTGELFFGEGSRLTVL.

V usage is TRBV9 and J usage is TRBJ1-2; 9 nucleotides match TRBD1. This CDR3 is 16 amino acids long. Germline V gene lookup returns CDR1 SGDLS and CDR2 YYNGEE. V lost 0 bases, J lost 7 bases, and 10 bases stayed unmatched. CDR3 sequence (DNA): TGTGCCAGCAGCGTAGGACAGGGGGGCACAATGGGTGGCTACACCTTC. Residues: CASSVGQGGTMGGYTF.

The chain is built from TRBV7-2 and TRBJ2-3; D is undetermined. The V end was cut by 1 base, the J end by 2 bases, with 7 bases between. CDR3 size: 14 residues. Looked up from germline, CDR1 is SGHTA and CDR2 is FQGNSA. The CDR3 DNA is TGTGCCAGCAGCTTAGGCAGTTACACAGATACGCAGTATTTT. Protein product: CASSLGSYTDTQYF.

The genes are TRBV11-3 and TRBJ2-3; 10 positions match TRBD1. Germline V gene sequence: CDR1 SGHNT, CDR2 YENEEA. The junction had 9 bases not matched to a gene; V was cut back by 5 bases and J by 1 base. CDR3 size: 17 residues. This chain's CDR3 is CASSQGPTGGGTDTQYF. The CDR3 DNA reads TGTGCCAGCAGCCAAGGACCGACAGGGGGCGGCACAGATACGCAGTATTTT. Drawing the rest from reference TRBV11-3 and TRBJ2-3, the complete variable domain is EAGVVQSPRYKIIEKKQPVAFWCNPISGHNTLYWYLQNLGQGPELLIRYENEEAVDDSQLPKDRFSAERLKGVDSTLKIQPAELGDSAVYLCASSQGPTGGGTDTQYFGPGTRLTVL.

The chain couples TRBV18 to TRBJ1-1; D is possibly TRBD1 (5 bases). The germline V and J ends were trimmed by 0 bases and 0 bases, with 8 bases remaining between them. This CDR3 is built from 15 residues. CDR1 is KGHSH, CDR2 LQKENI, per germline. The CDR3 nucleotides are TGTGCCAGCTCACCACCGTTCAGGGTGAACACTGAAGCTTTCTTT. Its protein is CASSPPFRVNTEAFF.

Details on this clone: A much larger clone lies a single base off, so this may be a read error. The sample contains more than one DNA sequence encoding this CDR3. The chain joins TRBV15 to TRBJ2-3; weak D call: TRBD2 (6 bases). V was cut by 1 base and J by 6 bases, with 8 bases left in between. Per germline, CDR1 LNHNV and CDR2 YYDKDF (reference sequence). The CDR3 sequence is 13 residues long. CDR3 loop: CATSRGLADTQYF. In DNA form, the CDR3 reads TGTGCCACCAGCAGAGGGCTAGCGGATACGCAGTATTTT.

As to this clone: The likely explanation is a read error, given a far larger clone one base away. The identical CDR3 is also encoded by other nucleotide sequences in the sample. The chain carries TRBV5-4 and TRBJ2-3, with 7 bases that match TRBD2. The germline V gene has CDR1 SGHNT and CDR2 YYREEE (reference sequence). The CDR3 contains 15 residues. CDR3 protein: CASSLGGRVTDTQYF. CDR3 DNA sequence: TGTGCCAGCAGCTTGGGTGGGAGGGTCACAGATACGCAGTACTTT.